Included here is one T cell receptor (beta chain) sequence, with context. This receptor's antigen is unknown. No base-level quality is on record; no much larger clone is a single base apart. This entry is derived from a study of blood T cell repertoires in COVID-19 (dated by TCRdb to between 2020 and 2021). Study-level background: Samples covering the acute and convalescent phases of COVID-19 were provided by collaborators in the United States, Italy and Spain. The prospective study material was composed of cDNA or gDNA derived from T cells, B-cell-depleted T cells, or PBMCs. The dataset comprised deeply sampled blood TCRbeta repertoires from subjects exposed to, actively infected with, or recovered from COVID-19. A freely available public database, intended as a resource for researchers studying the immune response to SARS-CoV-2, is where the repertoires were released. Samples came from the ongoing ImmuneRACE study (first 160 participants) plus 1,254 subjects from 6 global collaborators. A de-identified subject ID, COVID-19 status, age in years and sex were almost always included in the sample metadata. Where available, HLA class I and class II types were taken from metadata supplied by the sample provider and were not determined by assay-based typing.

TCRbeta CDR3 regions were amplified from genomic DNA using the immunoSEQ Assay, a bias-controlled multiplex PCR. Per the source publication's procedure: Within the assay, amplification of reference gene primers was used to estimate how many nucleated cells each sample contained. To quantify the absolute abundance of each unique TCRbeta CDR3 rearrangement, sequence reads were collapsed and filtered. For each sample, productive Simpson clonality was calculated by taking the square root of Simpson's diversity index across productive rearrangements. TCRdb holds this immuneACCESS table with in-frame rearrangements only. Some clones are missing; in checked studies, unresolved V genes explain under half, and the rest has no known cause. V and J calls plus clone size are reproduced from that table; the DNA served to infer D and trimming. For this sample the table gives about 400,000 clones, of which 70% to 90% were detected only once. The ten largest clonotypes hold less than 3.5% of the sample.

What the work shows at the level of the full study, not this receptor alone: The amount of clinical and demographic metadata varied by source and participant and was provided uncurated.

Whole blood was collected in K2EDTA tubes by collaborating institutions according to the institutions' own protocols. For TCRbeta analysis, collaborators shipped samples as frozen whole blood, isolated PBMCs, or DNA extracted from either of those sample types. The CDR3, from cysteine to phenylalanine, totals 17 residues. Of all the DNA, just the CDR3 is kept, 51 bases in frame from base 1. The germline V gene (reference sequence) yields SEHNR for CDR1 and FQNEAQ for CDR2. V lost 5 bases and J lost 2 bases, and the count of bases not matched to a germline gene is 5. In this chain, TRBV7-9 is recombined with TRBJ2-6, with 11 bases in between that match TRBD1. The TCR originated in a human donor in a cohort sampled during active COVID-19. Sequencing was carried out using peripheral blood. The DNA is TGTGCCAGCAGCCCCTGGGACAGGGGGGCTGGGGCCAACGTCCTGACTTTC. It translates to CASSPWDRGAGANVLTF.